These T cell receptor beta chains were read from a single sample in a study of T cell changes during pregnancy in multiple sclerosis. Generated by immunoSEQ multiplex PCR, the TCRdb table keeps only in-frame clones and is missing some. The data contain roughly 90,000 clones, roughly 93% of them singletons. The sequencing here drew on peripheral blood, taken in the third trimester of pregnancy. The origin of the receptors is a female donor with multiple sclerosis, enrolled in a pregnancy study. Each CDR3 is given with its conserved first and last residue. The D gene is left open where the match is weak. Rows give clone size only sometimes, using once, few, many, or a class for an expanded clone.

clone_size j_call v_call d_call cdr3_nt cdr3_aa
NA TRBJ2-2 TRBV29-1 NA TGCAGCGGCAGGGTCAACACCGGGGAGCTGTTTTTT CSGRVNTGELFF
NA TRBJ1-1 TRBV11-2 NA TGTGCCAGCAGCCCAAACACTGAAGCTTTCTTT CASSPNTEAFF
few TRBJ2-1 TRBV28 NA TGTGCCAGCGCACCTTATGCGGGGGCTGAGCAGTTCTTC CASAPYAGAEQFF
NA TRBJ2-6 TRBV11-3 NA TGTGCCAGCAGCGGTAGAACAGCCTCTGGGGCCAACGTCCTGACTTTC CASSGRTASGANVLTF
NA TRBJ2-7 TRBV21-1 NA TGTGCCAGCAGCAATACGGAGGGGCGGTGGGTTTACGAGCAGTACTTC CASSNTEGRWVYEQYF
NA TRBJ1-5 TRBV6-1 NA TGTGCCAGCACTATCGGACAGATTAGCAATCAGCCCCAGCATTTT CASTIGQISNQPQHF
NA TRBJ1-3 TRBV27 NA TGTGCCAGCCACGCCGGACAGTCCTCTGGAAACACCATATATTTT CASHAGQSSGNTIYF
NA TRBJ1-2 TRBV27 TRBD1 TGTGCCGAACCGGGACAGGAGAACTATGGCTACACCTTC CAEPGQENYGYTF
NA TRBJ2-4 TRBV7-9 NA TGTGCCAGCAGTCCCGGACAGCTAGCCAAAAACATTCAGTACTTC CASSPGQLAKNIQYF
once TRBJ1-1 TRBV30 TRBD1 TGTGCCTGGAGTGTCGCCGGGACAGCGAACACTGAAGCTTTCTTT CAWSVAGTANTEAFF
NA TRBJ2-1 TRBV4-3 TRBD1 TGCGCCAGCAGCCAAGATGCAGGGGGCAGTTCCTACAATGAGCAGTTCTTC CASSQDAGGSSYNEQFF
few TRBJ1-5 TRBV19 NA TGTGCCAGTAGTGGCCGATATAGCAATCAGCCCCAGCATTTT CASSGRYSNQPQHF
NA TRBJ1-5 TRBV2 NA TGTGCCAGCAATGTGGGGGGGAGCAATCAGCCCCAGCATTTT CASNVGGSNQPQHF